This is a list of T cell receptor beta chains from one sample in a study of post-analysis software for immune sequencing data. TCRdb redid the calling of the PCR reads with MiXCR, one entry per CDR3 protein. The sample carries a few hundred thousand distinct CDR3 sequences, around 40% recorded once. The sequencing sample was made of blood. The receptors come from a girl aged 5 to 17 with multiple sclerosis. CDR3s include the opening cysteine and the closing phenylalanine or tryptophan. The D gene is left open where the match is weak. Clone size is shown for a subset of rows, as once, few, many or a class of expanded clone.

-	TRBJ2-7	TRBV6-5	13	few	TGTGCCAGCAGTTCCCCAGGACGGTACGAGCAGTACTTC	CASSSPGRYEQYF
TRBD1	TRBJ2-5	TRBV10-3	16	-	TGTGCCATCAGTGAAACGCTAGACAGGGGTGGCGAGACCCAGTACTTC	CAISETLDRGGETQYF
-	TRBJ1-2	TRBV14	13	few	TGTGCCAGCAGCCAAGTCGTTATGGGGGGCTACACCTTC	CASSQVVMGGYTF
-	TRBJ2-1	TRBV20-1	12	few	TGCAGTGCTAGAGAAAGGTTCAATGAGCAGTTCTTC	CSARERFNEQFF
-	TRBJ2-4	TRBV3-1	15	-	TGTGCCAGCAGCCAAGACTGGGGCATCAAAAACATTCAGTACTTC	CASSQDWGIKNIQYF
-	TRBJ2-4	TRBV29-1	14	-	TGCAGCGTAGTTGGGGGATTAGCCAAAAACATTCAGTACTTC	CSVVGGLAKNIQYF
-	TRBJ2-3	TRBV27	18	-	TGTGCCAGCAGTTTATCGATAACCCTGGCCCGAAGCACAGATACGCAGTATTTT	CASSLSITLARSTDTQYF
TRBD1	TRBJ1-5	TRBV6-1	16	few	TGTGCCAGCAGTGGACGGACAGGGTTAAGCAATCAGCCCCAGCATTTT	CASSGRTGLSNQPQHF
TRBD1	TRBJ1-2	TRBV7-9	13	-	TGTGCCAGCAGTGTAGGACAGGTGGCCGGCTACACCTTC	CASSVGQVAGYTF
-	TRBJ1-1	TRBV7-9	13	-	TGTGCCAGCGCCTTGGATTTGAACACTGAAGCTTTCTTT	CASALDLNTEAFF
TRBD2	TRBJ2-1	TRBV7-2	15	few	TGTGCCAGCAGCTTAGCTAGCGGGGGCCAAAATGAGCAGTTCTTC	CASSLASGGQNEQFF
-	TRBJ2-7	TRBV10-3	14	-	TGTGCCACCTTAGGGTCGGAGGGATCCTACGAGCAGTACTTC	CATLGSEGSYEQYF
-	TRBJ1-2	TRBV4-1	17	-	TGCGCCAGCAGCCACCCACTCAGGGTCGGGACGCGCTATGGCTACACCTTC	CASSHPLRVGTRYGYTF
-	TRBJ2-5	TRBV28	14	-	TGTGCCAGCAGTTTTGCAGACGGGGGAGAGACCCAGTACTTC	CASSFADGGETQYF
-	TRBJ2-3	TRBV29-1	13	-	TGCAGCGTTGCCCTGGTTGTCACAGATACGCAGTATTTT	CSVALVVTDTQYF
-	TRBJ1-2	TRBV20-1	13	-	TGCAGTGCTAACGGCCTCCGGGGCTATGGCTACACCTTC	CSANGLRGYGYTF
-	TRBJ2-1	TRBV4-1	15	-	TGCGCCAGCAGCCAAGGAGGAGCCGCAAGCAGTGAGCAGTTCTTC	CASSQGGAASSEQFF
TRBD2	TRBJ2-1	TRBV20-1	15	-	TGCAGTGCTAGAGATCGACTAGCGGGAGTGTACGAGCAGTTCTTC	CSARDRLAGVYEQFF
-	TRBJ1-5	TRBV20-1	13	many	TGCAGTGCTAGGACTGACTATTATCAGCCCCAGCATTTT	CSARTDYYQPQHF
TRBD1	TRBJ1-2	TRBV2	14	few	TGTGCCAGCAGCAAACTCGGGACAGAGTATGGCTACACCTTC	CASSKLGTEYGYTF
-	TRBJ2-1	TRBV2	13	few	TGTGCCAGCAGTGAAGGCGCTTACAATGAGCAGTTCTTC	CASSEGAYNEQFF
-	TRBJ2-5	TRBV15	12	few	TGTGCCACCAGCAGAGGCCAAGAGACCCAGTACTTC	CATSRGQETQYF
-	TRBJ2-5	TRBV10-3	16	few	TGTGCCATCAGTGAGTCGAAGCGAACAGGTCAAGAGACCCAGTACTTC	CAISESKRTGQETQYF
-	TRBJ2-7	TRBV20-1	13	once	TGCAGTGCTAGTTTCACCCCTACCTACAAGCAGTACTTC	CSASFTPTYKQYF
-	TRBJ2-1	TRBV6-6	13	-	TGTGCCAGCAGTTACAATCTGGCCAATGAGCAGTTCTTC	CASSYNLANEQFF
TRBD1	TRBJ2-7	TRBV5-1	14	few	TGCGCCAGCATCGACAGGGAAAGCTCCTACGAGCAGTACTTC	CASIDRESSYEQYF
-	TRBJ2-5	TRBV5-1	15	-	TGCGCCAGCAGCTTGCGTGCTAGCTACTTGGAGACCCAGTACTTC	CASSLRASYLETQYF
TRBD1	TRBJ2-5	TRBV5-5	16	few	TGTGCCAGCAGCTACCGGGACAGGATGTACCAAGAGACCCAGTACTTC	CASSYRDRMYQETQYF
-	TRBJ1-2	TRBV6-2/TRBV6-3	13	-	TGTGCCAGCAGTTATCGACAAGGAGATGGCTACACCTTC	CASSYRQGDGYTF
-	TRBJ1-5	TRBV4-1	14	-	TGCGCCAGCAGCCCTCCTCTCACAGATCAGCCCCAGCATTTT	CASSPPLTDQPQHF
-	TRBJ2-3	TRBV5-1	18	once	TGCGCCAGCAGCTCAGCTACCGGGACCCCTGTGGTGACAGATACGCAGTATTTT	CASSSATGTPVVTDTQYF
TRBD2	TRBJ2-1	TRBV28	15	few	TGTGCCAGCAGCCCGGGACTAGCGGAATACAATGAGCAGTTCTTC	CASSPGLAEYNEQFF
-	TRBJ2-1	TRBV20-1	15	-	TGCAGTGCTAGATCCGCCCTGGACCGAGCCTACGAGCAGTACTTT	CSARSALDRAYEQYF
-	TRBJ2-7	TRBV29-1	14	-	TGCAGCGTTGAAGTAGGGGCAGGGACCTACGAGCAGTACTTC	CSVEVGAGTYEQYF
-	TRBJ2-7	TRBV10-3	12	few	TGTGCCATCAGTGAGGCCCGAGGGGGGCAGTACTTC	CAISEARGGQYF
-	TRBJ1-2	TRBV7-2	12	few	TGTGCCAGCAGCTTAGCACGGGGAGGCTACACCTTC	CASSLARGGYTF
-	TRBJ1-5	TRBV29-1	13	few	TGCAGCGTTCTGTTTCCGAACACTCAGCCCCAGCATTTT	CSVLFPNTQPQHF
TRBD2	TRBJ2-1	TRBV5-1	17	-	TGCGCCAGCAGCCCGGAGGGACTAGCGTTCCTCTACAATGAGCAGTTCTTC	CASSPEGLAFLYNEQFF
-	TRBJ2-7	TRBV6-5	14	-	TGTGCCAGCAGTTCCTACTTGGGGGTTTACGAGCAGTACTTC	CASSSYLGVYEQYF
-	TRBJ2-1	TRBV6-6	13	few	TGTGCCAGCAGCTTCGGACGGTACAATGAGCAGTTCTTC	CASSFGRYNEQFF
TRBD2	TRBJ2-3	TRBV25-1	16	few	TGTGCCAGCAGTGAATTAGGCGGGAGGGCCGGTGATACGCAGTATTTT	CASSELGGRAGDTQYF
-	TRBJ2-1	TRBV7-9	15	-	TGTGCCAGCAGCTTAAGTCCCGCGGGATACAATGAGCAGTTCTTC	CASSLSPAGYNEQFF
TRBD2	TRBJ2-3	TRBV4-3	16	-	TGCGCCAGCAGCCAAGATGGGACTAGCTTGAGAGATACGCAGTATTTT	CASSQDGTSLRDTQYF
-	TRBJ2-7	TRBV5-1	12	-	TGCGCCAGCAGCTTGTCCAGTATGGAGCAGTACTTC	CASSLSSMEQYF
-	TRBJ2-5	TRBV7-6	11	-	TGTGCCACCACCCGGGGGGAGACCCAGTACTTC	CATTRGETQYF
TRBD1	TRBJ1-6	TRBV28	13	-	TGTGCCAGCCTGGGACAGGGAAATTCACCCCTCCACTTT	CASLGQGNSPLHF